The 5 T cell receptor beta chains reported below all come from one sample, sequenced in a study of regulatory T cells in long-lasting Graves disease. The time point was: newly diagnosed GD, antithyroid drugs for less than 3 months. From RNA extracted from PBMCs, the TCR library was made. Library construction for TCR beta used iRepertoire HTBI primers and Arm-PCR of CDR3 regions. One entry per CDR3 protein results from TCRdb running MiXCR on the multiplex PCR reads. This sample has around 500,000 distinct CDR3 sequences; 16% occur once, and the top ten carry around 25%. The data also belong to a second study, concerning T cells in Graves' hyperthyroidism and ophthalmopathy.

The specimen comprised peripheral blood mononuclear cells (PBMCs), sampled at new diagnosis, from a patient treated with antithyroid drugs. All receptors derive from a woman aged 35-65 years with Graves disease.

This clonotype was counted only a few times. The CDR3 region is CASSSIIDREAFF. CDR3 nucleotide sequence: TGTGCCAGCAGTTCCATTATTGACAGGGAAGCTTTCTTT. V and J are TRBV6-5 and TRBJ1-1; D might be TRBD1 (6 bases). CDR1 is MNHEY and CDR2 is SVGAGI in the germline V gene. The CDR3 spans 13 residues. V was pared by 4 bases and J by 8 bases, with 14 bases between.

This clonotype occurred a few times. The genes are TRBV10-3 and TRBJ2-7; D unclear. Germline V gene sequence: CDR1 ENHRY, CDR2 SYGVKD. Deletions cut 3 bases from V and 4 bases from J, with 7 bases between. The CDR3 has 12 residues. The CDR3 DNA is TGTGCCATCAGTGAAGAGAATTACGAGCAGTACTTC. Translating it yields CAISEENYEQYF.

This clonotype was seen ten or more times. The chain recombines TRBV20-1 with TRBJ2-7; 7 nucleotides agree with TRBD2. Germline V CDR1 and CDR2: DFQATT, SNEGSKA (reference sequence). Trimming at V came to 6 bases and at J to 0 bases, leaving 11 bases not matched to a gene. The CDR3 extends over 15 amino acids. The CDR3 DNA reads as TGCAGTGCCAGGTGGCGGACTAGGGCCTCCTACGAGCAGTACTTC. Translating it yields CSARWRTRASYEQYF.

The rearrangement joins TRBV5-8 to TRBJ1-5; D unresolved. The ends were cut back, 5 bases at V and 7 bases at J, with 13 bases in the middle. Germline CDR1 reads SGHTS; CDR2 reads YDEGEE. The CDR3 spans 13 residues. CDR3: CASSFISGQPQHF. In DNA, the CDR3 is TGTGCCAGCAGTTTCATATCCGGCCAGCCCCAGCATTTT.

This clonotype was detected many times. The chain links TRBV18 to TRBJ1-3; D unclear. With 1 base removed from V and 2 bases from J, the gap between germline ends came to 9 bases. There are 15 residues in the CDR3. CDR1 is KGHSH, CDR2 LQKENI, per germline. The CDR3 is CASSPRRVPGNTIYF. The CDR3 DNA reads as TGTGCCAGCTCACCACGGAGGGTCCCTGGAAACACCATATATTTT.